The clone carrying this T cell receptor (beta chain) was observed a handful of times. Its antigen is currently unknown. Graves' hyperthyroidism without ophthalmopathy progression within 18 months was termed stable. PBMCs stemmed from more than 7.5 ml fresh peripheral blood. These data belong to a study of T cells in Graves' hyperthyroidism and ophthalmopathy. Whole-study context: Before any treatment, at initial diagnosis, peripheral blood was collected.

Study-level results: The model forecast ophthalmopathy, anticipating it by a median around 6.5 months before onset.

Amplification of TCR beta CDR3 regions was performed using RNA transcripts as template. The HTBI primer set served for first-round RT-PCR of the TCR CDR3. TCRdb reprocessed the multiplex PCR reads with MiXCR, giving one entry per CDR3 protein. This sample has hundreds of thousands of distinct CDR3 sequences, with around 15% found just once. The sequencing input was blood. This clonotype was sampled from a woman younger than 30 with Graves' hyperthyroidism.

As DNA, the CDR3 is TGTGCCAGCATGACAGGGGGCCTCCAAGAGACCCAGTACTTC. It translates to CASMTGGLQETQYF. This chain uses TRBV6-1 with TRBJ2-5; 10 bases match TRBD1. J was trimmed by 1 base and V by 7 bases; bases with no gene match: 3. Germline loops: CDR1 MNHNS, CDR2 SASEGT. The CDR3 loop spans 14 amino acids.